This is a list of T cell receptor beta chains from one sample in a study of shared clonotypes between healthy human individuals. Assay: immunoSEQ multiplex PCR; the TCRdb copy retains only in-frame clones and omits some. The table has fewer than 1 million clones, around 96% seen once. Sample: naive CD8+ T cells sorted from blood. The receptor set was obtained from a man younger than 40 in good health. Both conserved end residues are part of each CDR3. D genes are given only for firm matches. The size entry is marked missing in some rows and otherwise reads once, few, many or a size class.

size: .; D: TRBD2; J: TRBJ2-7; V: TRBV7-2; DNA: TGTGCCAGCAGCCCCACGGGACTAGCGGCCTACGAGCAGTACTTC; CDR3: CASSPTGLAAYEQYF
size: .; D: TRBD1; J: TRBJ1-4; V: TRBV5-6; DNA: TGTGCCAGCAGCTTAGGGACCGGGACAGTACGGGAAAAACTGTTTTTT; CDR3: CASSLGTGTVREKLFF
size: .; D: .; J: TRBJ2-1; V: TRBV9; DNA: TGTGCCAGCAGCGTTTCGGGTTCGGTGGCGTCTCTGGGCAATGAGCAGTTCTTC; CDR3: CASSVSGSVASLGNEQFF
size: .; D: TRBD2; J: TRBJ2-7; V: TRBV4-3; DNA: TGCGCCAGCAGCCAAGATAGGCTAGCGGGGACCTACGAGCAGTACTTC; CDR3: CASSQDRLAGTYEQYF
size: .; D: TRBD2; J: TRBJ2-1; V: TRBV11-2; DNA: TGTGCCAGCAGCTTAGATCCAGCGGGAGGGTACTACAATGAGCAGTTCTTC; CDR3: CASSLDPAGGYYNEQFF
size: .; D: TRBD1; J: TRBJ2-7; V: TRBV20-1; DNA: TGCAGTGCAGACAGGGGCTACGAGCAGTACTTC; CDR3: CSADRGYEQYF
size: .; D: TRBD2; J: TRBJ2-3; V: TRBV7-9; DNA: TGTGCCAGCTCCCTAGCGGGAGCGGCAGATACGCAGTATTTT; CDR3: CASSLAGAADTQYF
size: .; D: .; J: TRBJ2-1; V: TRBV5-5; DNA: TGTGCCAGCAGCTTGGCAGGGCAGGGGTTTGACAATGAGCAGTTCTTC; CDR3: CASSLAGQGFDNEQFF
size: .; D: TRBD1; J: TRBJ1-4; V: TRBV5-1; DNA: TGCGCCAGCAGAACCGGGACAGGGGGCGTTAATGAAAAACTGTTTTTT; CDR3: CASRTGTGGVNEKLFF
size: .; D: .; J: TRBJ2-6; V: TRBV29-1; DNA: TGCAGCGTTGAAACCACACCTTCTGGGGCCAACGTCCTGACTTTC; CDR3: CSVETTPSGANVLTF
size: .; D: TRBD1; J: TRBJ2-7; V: TRBV19; DNA: TGTGCCAGTAGTATAGGACAGGGTTCGTGGGACGAGCAGTACTTC; CDR3: CASSIGQGSWDEQYF
size: few; D: .; J: TRBJ2-2; V: TRBV14; DNA: TGTGCCAGCAGCCATGAGGGGCATGAGCTGTTTTTT; CDR3: CASSHEGHELFF
size: .; D: TRBD2; J: TRBJ2-7; V: TRBV9; DNA: TGTGCCAGCGCCCCAGGGAGGGGCATGTACGAGCAGTACTTC; CDR3: CASAPGRGMYEQYF
size: .; D: TRBD2; J: TRBJ2-7; V: TRBV7-9; DNA: TGTGCCACCGACGGGACTAGTTCCTACGAGCAGTACTTC; CDR3: CATDGTSSYEQYF
size: .; D: .; J: TRBJ2-7; V: TRBV7-9; DNA: TGTGCCAGCAGCTCCGGGACTTCTTCCTACGAGCAGTACTTC; CDR3: CASSSGTSSYEQYF
size: .; D: .; J: TRBJ2-1; V: TRBV5-5; DNA: TGTGCCAGCAGCTTAGAGTGGATGAATGAGCAGTTCTTC; CDR3: CASSLEWMNEQFF
size: once; D: TRBD2; J: TRBJ2-1; V: TRBV7-9; DNA: TGTGCCAGCAGCTTATCTAGCGGGCCGGCGAATGAGCAGTTCTTC; CDR3: CASSLSSGPANEQFF
size: .; D: .; J: TRBJ2-3; V: TRBV13; DNA: TGTGCCAGCAGCTTAGGGAGTTTGGGCACAGATACGCAGTATTTT; CDR3: CASSLGSLGTDTQYF
size: .; D: TRBD1; J: TRBJ2-5; V: TRBV7-9; DNA: TGTGCCAGCAGCTTTTTTGGGACAGATCACCAAGAGACCCAGTACTTC; CDR3: CASSFFGTDHQETQYF
size: .; D: .; J: TRBJ2-1; V: TRBV12-5; DNA: TGTGCTAGTGGTTTAGGGCTGGACGGGGACAATGAGCAGTTCTTC; CDR3: CASGLGLDGDNEQFF
size: .; D: .; J: TRBJ2-7; V: TRBV27; DNA: TGTGCCAGCAGAGCCTCCCACGAGCAGTACTTC; CDR3: CASRASHEQYF
size: once; D: .; J: TRBJ1-1; V: TRBV5-6; DNA: TGTGCCAGCAGCTTCAGCAGGGAGCAGGGTGTCTTCACTGAAGCTTTCTTT; CDR3: CASSFSREQGVFTEAFF
size: .; D: .; J: TRBJ1-1; V: TRBV29-1; DNA: TGCAGCGTTGAAGACCAAGGGGATAGACGGGTAGCGGTCTTT; CDR3: CSVEDQGDRRVAVF
size: once; D: TRBD2; J: TRBJ2-7; V: TRBV7-9; DNA: TGTGCCAGCAGCTTATCCGGGACTAGCGACGAGCAGTACTTC; CDR3: CASSLSGTSDEQYF
size: .; D: .; J: TRBJ1-3; V: TRBV30; DNA: TGTGCCTGGGGGGACGGCGTCTCTGGAAACACCATATATTTT; CDR3: CAWGDGVSGNTIYF
size: .; D: TRBD2; J: TRBJ2-1; V: TRBV7-8; DNA: TGTGCCAGCAGCACGCGGACTAGCGGGAGGGGTCTGTACCAGTTCTTC; CDR3: CASSTRTSGRGLYQFF
size: .; D: .; J: TRBJ1-4; V: TRBV27; DNA: TGTGCCAGCAGTGCAACAGGGACGGGGAAAAATGAAAAACTGTTTTTT; CDR3: CASSATGTGKNEKLFF
size: .; D: TRBD1; J: TRBJ1-4; V: TRBV13; DNA: TGTGCCAGCAGAGATGGGACAGGGTTAGAAAAACTGTTTTTT; CDR3: CASRDGTGLEKLFF
size: .; D: .; J: TRBJ1-1; V: TRBV4-1; DNA: TGCGCCAGCAGCCAAGAAAGGGGCAGCACTGAAGCTTTCTTT; CDR3: CASSQERGSTEAFF
size: .; D: .; J: TRBJ2-7; V: TRBV11-2; DNA: TGTGCCAGCAGCTTGGGGAGCTACGAGCAGTACTTC; CDR3: CASSLGSYEQYF
size: .; D: TRBD1; J: TRBJ1-5; V: TRBV4-2; DNA: TGTGCCAGCAGCCAAGAACCACGTGACAGGGATCAGCCCCAGCATTTT; CDR3: CASSQEPRDRDQPQHF
size: .; D: .; J: TRBJ2-1; V: TRBV7-9; DNA: TGTGCCAGCAGCTCGCACAAGAGCTCCTACAATGAGCAGTTCTTC; CDR3: CASSSHKSSYNEQFF
size: .; D: TRBD1; J: TRBJ2-2; V: TRBV12-5; DNA: TGTGCTAGTGGTTCCGACAGGGGGGTTAACACCGGGGAGCTGTTTTTT; CDR3: CASGSDRGVNTGELFF
size: .; D: TRBD2; J: TRBJ2-3; V: TRBV7-9; DNA: TGTGCCAGCAGTCCAAGGACTAGCGGCCCGCGAGATACGCAGTATTTT; CDR3: CASSPRTSGPRDTQYF
size: .; D: .; J: TRBJ2-7; V: TRBV19; DNA: TGTGCCAGTAGTCCGACTAGTATGTACTACGAGCAGTACTTC; CDR3: CASSPTSMYYEQYF
size: .; D: .; J: TRBJ2-6; V: TRBV2; DNA: TGTGCCAGCTGGGGGGTAGGGTCCTCTGGGGCCAACGTCCTGACTTTC; CDR3: CASWGVGSSGANVLTF
size: .; D: TRBD1; J: TRBJ2-1; V: TRBV27; DNA: TGTGCCAGCAGTTTACGAGGACAGGGGGTCTATGAGCAGTTCTTC; CDR3: CASSLRGQGVYEQFF
size: once; D: .; J: TRBJ2-2; V: TRBV7-9; DNA: TGTGCCAGCAGCTTAGGGGCCTTAGCGGAGGTGGTCGGGGAGCTGTTTTTT; CDR3: CASSLGALAEVVGELFF
size: .; D: .; J: TRBJ1-5; V: TRBV15; DNA: TGTGCCACCAGCAGACCTGTCCGTTGGGTCCACAAAAACAATCAGCCCCAGCATTTT; CDR3: CATSRPVRWVHKNNQPQHF
size: .; D: TRBD2; J: TRBJ2-3; V: TRBV6-1; DNA: TGTGCCAGCAGTGGCGCGACTGGGTTAGCGGGATCGGTAGATACGCAGTATTTT; CDR3: CASSGATGLAGSVDTQYF
size: .; D: .; J: TRBJ2-1; V: TRBV5-6; DNA: TGTGCCAGCAGCCGGCTAAGGGGGTCCTACAATGAGCAGTTCTTC; CDR3: CASSRLRGSYNEQFF
size: .; D: TRBD2; J: TRBJ2-7; V: TRBV5-6; DNA: TGTGCCAGCAGTCTAGCGGGGAGCTCCTACGAGCAGTACTTC; CDR3: CASSLAGSSYEQYF
size: once; D: TRBD2; J: TRBJ2-7; V: TRBV9; DNA: TGTGCCAGCAGTAGCGGGGCGCCATCCTCCTACGAGCAGTACTTC; CDR3: CASSSGAPSSYEQYF
size: .; D: .; J: TRBJ1-1; V: TRBV4-3; DNA: TGCGCCAGCAGCCAAGTGAGCGGGGTTCCTGAAGCTTTCTTT; CDR3: CASSQVSGVPEAFF
size: .; D: TRBD2; J: TRBJ2-1; V: TRBV4-3; DNA: TGCGCCAGCAGCCAATTCGCGGGAGGGTACAATGAGCAGTTCTTC; CDR3: CASSQFAGGYNEQFF
size: .; D: .; J: TRBJ2-3; V: TRBV7-2; DNA: TGTGCCAGCAGTTCTTGGACAGCGGGAGATACGCAGTATTTT; CDR3: CASSSWTAGDTQYF
size: .; D: TRBD1; J: TRBJ1-1; V: TRBV29-1; DNA: TGCAGCGTTGTGTGGGGACAGTCCAGCCGAATGGAGGCTTTCTTT; CDR3: CSVVWGQSSRMEAFF
size: .; D: .; J: TRBJ2-2; V: TRBV6-5; DNA: TGTGCCAGCAGTTACGGGGGGGGCGCGGTCTTCAGGGAGCTGTTTTTT; CDR3: CASSYGGGAVFRELFF
size: .; D: TRBD1; J: TRBJ2-7; V: TRBV27; DNA: TGTGCCAGCAGTATAGGGACAGCGACCACCTACGAGCAGTACTTC; CDR3: CASSIGTATTYEQYF
size: .; D: TRBD1; J: TRBJ2-7; V: TRBV11-2; DNA: TGTGCCAGCAGCTTCACCGGGACAGATATCTCCTACGAGCAGTACTTC; CDR3: CASSFTGTDISYEQYF